This T cell receptor (beta chain) derives from a study of cytomegalovirus exposure and HLA in healthy donors. PCR amplification relied on 60 Vbeta primers (plus 13 Jbeta primers). Here immunoSEQ multiplex PCR was the method, and the copy in TCRdb shows in-frame clones only, minus some. The sample lists around 120,000 clones, 80% occurring once. Germline V gene data show CDR1 as MNHEY and CDR2 as SVGAGI. V dropped 3 bases and J dropped 0 bases, with 9 bases sitting between them. The CDR3 runs 14 residues. Comments on this clone: Its antigen remains unidentified.

Broader study findings: Analyzed later, most CMV-associated TCR beta chains appeared HLA-restricted. Other equally common chains were less clonally expanded than HLA-associated TCR beta chains, a later analysis showed. Because they were indistinguishable, some V segments, including TRBV6-2 and TRBV6-3, were excluded.

The chain couples TRBV6-5 to TRBJ2-7; tentative D call: TRBD2 (6 bases). The origin of this receptor is a female donor in good health and CMV-seropositive. The sample comprised PBMCs. This CDR3 is CASSYGGTSYEQYF. The DNA for the CDR3 is TGTGCCAGCAGTTATGGGGGGACCTCCTACGAGCAGTACTTC.